These 15 T cell receptor beta chains came from one sample sequenced in a study of T cell repertoires in cytomegalovirus infection (dated by TCRdb to the late 2010s). Sequencing was performed on an Illumina HiSeq 1500. Using fastp trimming at Q25 and MiXCR clonotype assembly, TCRdb reanalyzed the public sequencing data and kept in-frame beta chains. CDR3 protein duplicates are merged, each entry listing the most common genes and DNA. The sample table holds 450,000 to 550,000 distinct CDR3 sequences, of which about 39% were seen once. The ten largest clones add up to about 39% of the sample. For these TCRs, the target antigens are not known. The treatment or condition tag for this specimen amounts to: in vitro stimulation with specific CMV peptide epitopes to enrich CMV-specific T cells. This material consisted of cultured PBMCs, taken from culture after CMV antigen stimulation. The receptors here all came from a human donor in good health (CMV status not recorded). Some clones in this sample may be carry-over from other donors' samples.

This chain links TRBV6-6 with TRBJ1-5; D possibly corresponds to TRBD1 (5 bases). The germline gives CDR1 MNHNY, CDR2 SVGAGI (reference sequence). V was trimmed by 6 bases and J by 2 bases, leaving 8 bases between them. The CDR3 is 13 amino acids. Here the CDR3 reads CASRLGGNQPQHF. In nucleotides, the CDR3 is TGTGCCAGCAGGCTAGGGGGCAATCAGCCCCAGCATTTT.

The chain is built from TRBV12-3 or TRBV12-4 and TRBJ2-7; weak D call: TRBD2 (6 bases). V was pared by 6 bases and J by 2 bases, with 17 bases between. This CDR3 comprises 15 residues. CDR3 DNA sequence: TGTGCCAGCAGGCCGGGGAGGACGGCGACCTACGAGCAGTACTTC. Translation gives CASRPGRTATYEQYF.

The V and J genes are TRBV4-1 and TRBJ2-2; 12 bases are shared with TRBD1. Germline V gene sequence: CDR1 MGHRA, CDR2 YSYEKL. V was pared by 0 bases and J by 1 base, with 9 bases of the junction left unmatched. This CDR3 region has 20 residues. The CDR3 region is CASSQDKGQGASGNTGELFF. CDR3 nucleotide sequence: TGCGCCAGCAGCCAAGATAAGGGACAGGGGGCAAGTGGGAACACCGGGGAGCTGTTTTTT.

Only a few counts were recorded for this clonotype. V and J are TRBV27 and TRBJ2-7, with a weak D call TRBD2 (6 bases). The CDR3 consists of 14 residues. The V end lost 5 bases, the J end lost 0 bases, and 11 bases lay between the germline ends. The V gene's germline CDR1 is MNHEY and CDR2 SMNVEV (reference sequence). The CDR3 nucleotides read TGTGCCAGCAGTGCTAGCGATAACTCCTACGAGCAGTACTTC. Translation gives CASSASDNSYEQYF.

The chain is built from TRBV2 and TRBJ2-4, with D uncertain. The CDR3 covers 11 residues. V was clipped by 4 bases and J by 6 bases, with 4 bases between them. The germline V gene encodes CDR1 SNHLY and CDR2 FYNNEI. The CDR3 DNA reads TGTGCCAGCAGTGCGGGAAACATTCAGTACTTC. Amino acid sequence: CASSAGNIQYF.

The chain joins TRBV28 to TRBJ1-5; D ambiguous. Deletions cut 6 bases from V and 5 bases from J, with 17 bases between. The CDR3 has 15 amino acids. From germline, CDR1 is MDHEN and CDR2 SYDVKM. The CDR3 nucleotides read TGTGCCAGCAGCCGAACAGCACCCGGGGATCAGCCCCAGCATTTT. Translated: CASSRTAPGDQPQHF.

This clonotype was recorded many times. J is TRBJ2-7 and V is TRBV7-2; 8 nucleotides agree with TRBD2. Germline CDR1 reads SGHTA; CDR2 reads FQGNSA. CDR3 length: 16 amino acids. V shed 4 bases and J 2 bases; nucleotides not matched to a gene: 10. The CDR3 loop reads CASSSTRAGGTYEQYF. DNA of the CDR3: TGTGCCAGCAGCTCTACCCGGGCGGGAGGAACCTACGAGCAGTACTTC.

This clonotype has only one observation. V gene TRBV7-9 combines with J gene TRBJ1-1; D remains ambiguous. The CDR3 runs 15 residues. Trimming stripped 2 bases from V and 3 bases from J, with 13 bases between. CDR1 SEHNR and CDR2 FQNEAQ come from the germline V gene (reference sequence). The CDR3: CASSLSRQVYTEAFF. The CDR3 DNA is TGTGCCAGCAGCTTATCCCGTCAGGTTTACACTGAAGCTTTCTTT. Full variable domain (remainder filled in from reference TRBV7-9 and TRBJ1-1): DTGVSQNPRHKITKRGQNVTFRCDPISEHNRLYWYRQTLGQGPEFLTYFQNEAQLEKSRLLSDRFSAERPKGSFSTLEIQRTEQGDSAMYLCASSLSRQVYTEAFFGQGTRLTVV.

This clonotype was detected only a few times. The chain links TRBV6-2 or TRBV6-3 to TRBJ1-2; D perhaps matches TRBD1 (6 bases). This CDR3 is built from 18 residues. Looked up from germline, CDR1 is MNHEY and CDR2 is SVGEGT. V lost 2 bases to trimming and J lost 0 bases, with 19 bases between them. CDR3 in DNA: TGTGCCAGCAGTTACGGTACCGGTGGCTCAGGGGCTAACTATGGCTACACCTTC. Protein product: CASSYGTGGSGANYGYTF.

This chain uses TRBV7-8 with TRBJ2-1; 7 bases map to TRBD1. Germline lookup yields CDR1 SGHVS and CDR2 FQNEAQ. J lost 5 bases, V lost 1 base, and 5 bases had no gene match. The CDR3 is made up of 15 amino acids. CDR3 sequence reads: CASSLVEGAHNEQFF. DNA of the CDR3: TGTGCCAGCAGCTTAGTCGAGGGGGCCCACAATGAGCAGTTCTTC. The full variable domain, with the rest looked up from reference TRBV7-8 and TRBJ2-1, is GAGVSQSPRYKVAKRGQDVALRCDPISGHVSLFWYQQALGQGPEFLTYFQNEAQLDKSGLPSDRFFAERPEGSVSTLKIQRTQQEDSAVYLCASSLVEGAHNEQFFGPGTRLTVL.

The chain links TRBV20-1 to TRBJ2-1; D is unresolved. Germline lookup yields CDR1 DFQATT and CDR2 SNEGSKA (reference sequence). The CDR3 length is 11 residues. CDR3 residues: CSGDWDDEQFF. The CDR3 region has the DNA TGCAGCGGTGACTGGGATGATGAGCAGTTCTTC.

This clonotype has more than one count but fewer than ten. The chain has TRBV6-1 and TRBJ2-1; D possibly corresponds to TRBD1 (5 bases). Germline CDR1 and CDR2: MNHNS and SASEGT. This CDR3 is built from 15 residues. V was clipped by 3 bases and J by 4 bases, with 13 bases between them. CDR3 sequence (DNA): TGTGCCAGCAGTGACCCCAGGGCCCCTTACAATGAGCAGTTCTTC. Translation gives CASSDPRAPYNEQFF.

This clonotype has only a few counts. This CDR3 reads CASNPFRQKEAFF. As DNA, the CDR3 is TGTGCCAGCAACCCATTCAGGCAGAAAGAAGCTTTCTTT. V gene TRBV12-3 or TRBV12-4 combines with J gene TRBJ1-1; no firm D call. V lost 7 bases to trimming and J lost 8 bases, with 17 bases between them. The CDR3 sequence is 13 residues long.

This clonotype has only a few counts. This rearrangement joins TRBV6-6 to TRBJ2-2; 10 bases agree with TRBD2. The ends lost 4 bases at V and 6 bases at J; junction bases unmatched: 5. Germline V CDR1 and CDR2: MNHNY, SVGAGI (reference sequence). CDR3 length: 15 amino acids. CDR3 sequence: CASSSLAGGAGELFF. DNA for the CDR3: TGTGCCAGCAGTTCCTTAGCGGGAGGAGCCGGGGAGCTGTTTTTT.

The V gene is TRBV6-2 or TRBV6-3, the J gene TRBJ2-1; D gene unclear. Per germline, CDR1 MNHEY and CDR2 SVGEGT. V was pared by 6 bases and J by 5 bases, with 5 bases between. This CDR3 region has 11 residues. In nucleotides, the CDR3 is TGTGCCAGCAGCCCGGACAATGAGCAGTTCTTC. This translates into CASSPDNEQFF.